The 8 T cell receptor beta chains given below trace back to one sample, sequenced in a study of blood T cell repertoires in COVID-19. Generated by immunoSEQ multiplex PCR, the TCRdb table keeps only in-frame clones and is missing some. Counted here are roughly 220,000 clones, about 85% occurring once; the ten biggest clones make up 2.9%. Sequencing input: peripheral blood. These receptors were obtained from a man between 50 and 59 years old who had recovered from COVID-19.

This clone has just one count. The chain is built from TRBV27 and TRBJ2-7; 10 positions agree with TRBD1. The CDR3 is 16 amino acids. With V trimmed by 1 base and J by 4 bases, 7 bases remained unmatched. Germline values: CDR1 MNHEY, CDR2 SMNVEV (reference sequence). As DNA, the CDR3 is TGTGCCAGCAGTTTATGGGGACAGGGGAAAGGATACGAGCAGTACTTC. It is translated as CASSLWGQGKGYEQYF.

DNA of the CDR3: TGTGCCAGCGCCGGGGGATCAGATACGCAGTATTTT. Encoded protein: CASAGGSDTQYF. The chain is built from TRBV2 and TRBJ2-3; maybe TRBD2 (6 bases). There are 12 residues in the CDR3. Germline V gives CDR1 SNHLY, CDR2 FYNNEI. V gave up 8 bases and J gave up 4 bases, with 10 bases separating them.

This clone was counted once. The chain joins TRBV19 to TRBJ2-6, with D possibly matching TRBD2 (5 bases). The CDR3 loop spans 18 amino acids. Trimming removed 9 bases from V and 0 bases from J, with 21 bases in between. CDR1 is LNHDA, CDR2 SQIVND, per germline (reference sequence). Here the CDR3 reads CASTPGNRQSSGANVLTF. The CDR3 DNA is TGTGCCAGCACCCCCGGGAACAGACAATCCTCTGGGGCCAACGTCCTGACTTTC.

The chain couples TRBV5-1 to TRBJ1-6, with 7 bases lining up with TRBD1. V dropped 0 bases and J dropped 9; count of bases not matched to a gene: 6. The CDR3 has 15 amino acids. Germline CDR1 reads SGHRS; CDR2 reads YFSETQ. Here the CDR3 reads CASSLAGQARSPLHF. The DNA of the CDR3 is TGCGCCAGCAGCTTGGCCGGACAGGCGCGTTCACCCCTCCACTTT.

Of note for this clone: A junction end diverges from the germline sequence, so it may reflect a read error. The chain joins TRBV13 to TRBJ1-5; D call uncertain. The CDR3 loop spans 15 amino acids. The germline gives CDR1 PRHDT, CDR2 FYEKMQ (reference sequence). CDR3 nucleotide sequence: TGTGCCAGCAGCATAGGGCTCTATAGCAATCAGCCCCAGCATTTT. Amino acid sequence: CASSIGLYSNQPQHF.

The rearrangement joins TRBV5-1 to TRBJ2-7; 11 bases match TRBD1. Germline V gene sequence: CDR1 SGHRS, CDR2 YFSETQ. CDR3 length: 14 amino acids. With 4 bases clipped from V and 7 bases from J, the junction kept 7 bases outside the gene matches. The CDR3 DNA is TGCGCCAGCAGCCCCGGGACAGGGGGTCGGGAGCAGTACTTC. The encoded protein is CASSPGTGGREQYF. Full variable domain (outside the CDR3, taken from reference TRBV5-1 and TRBJ2-7): KAGVTQTPRYLIKTRGQQVTLSCSPISGHRSVSWYQQTPGQGLQFLFEYFSETQRNKGNFPGRFSGRQFSNSRSEMNVSTLELGDSALYLCASSPGTGGREQYFGPGTRLTVT.

The V gene is TRBV11-2, the J gene TRBJ1-2; 8 bases match TRBD1. Trimming cost V 4 bases and J 4 bases; bases outside gene matches: 5. The germline V gene encodes CDR1 SGHAT and CDR2 FQNNGV. CDR3 size: 14 residues. CDR3 region: CASSSQGAVYGYTF. Written as DNA, the CDR3 is TGTGCCAGCAGCTCCCAGGGGGCTGTCTATGGCTACACCTTC.

This chain links TRBV24-1 with TRBJ2-5; 7 bases line up with TRBD2. Trimming at V came to 3 bases and at J to 7 bases, leaving 4 bases not matched to a gene. Germline CDR1 is KGHDR and CDR2 is SFDVKD. This CDR3 is built from 13 residues. This CDR3 is CATSDKGRATQYF. The CDR3 DNA sequence: TGTGCCACCAGTGATAAGGGGAGGGCGACCCAGTACTTC.